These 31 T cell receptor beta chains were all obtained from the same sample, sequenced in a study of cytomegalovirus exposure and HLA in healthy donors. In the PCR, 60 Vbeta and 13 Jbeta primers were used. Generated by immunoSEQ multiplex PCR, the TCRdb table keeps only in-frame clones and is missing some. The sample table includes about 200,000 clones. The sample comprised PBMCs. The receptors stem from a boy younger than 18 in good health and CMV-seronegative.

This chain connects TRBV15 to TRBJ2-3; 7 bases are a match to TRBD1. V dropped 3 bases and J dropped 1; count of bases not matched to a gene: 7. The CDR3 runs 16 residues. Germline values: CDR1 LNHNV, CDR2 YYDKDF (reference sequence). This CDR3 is CATSSTTGSGTDTQYF. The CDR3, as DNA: TGTGCCACCAGCAGTACGACAGGGTCTGGCACAGATACGCAGTATTTT.

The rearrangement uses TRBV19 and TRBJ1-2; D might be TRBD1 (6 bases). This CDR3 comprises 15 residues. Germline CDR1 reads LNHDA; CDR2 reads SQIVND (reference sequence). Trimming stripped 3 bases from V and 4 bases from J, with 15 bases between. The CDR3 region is CASSIQGLTPYGYTF. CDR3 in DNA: TGTGCCAGTAGTATCCAGGGGTTAACTCCCTATGGCTACACCTTC.

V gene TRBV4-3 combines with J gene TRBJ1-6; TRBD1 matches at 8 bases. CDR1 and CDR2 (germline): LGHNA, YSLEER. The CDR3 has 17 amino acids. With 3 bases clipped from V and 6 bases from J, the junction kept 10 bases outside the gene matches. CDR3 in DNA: TGCGCCAGCAGCCAGGCGACAGGGGCGCTGGGTAATTCACCCCTCCACTTT. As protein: CASSQATGALGNSPLHF.

Here the CDR3 reads CASSQPDRGYGYTF. The CDR3 DNA is TGCGCCAGCAGCCAACCTGACAGGGGCTATGGCTACACCTTC. This chain links TRBV4-1 with TRBJ1-2; 8 positions agree with TRBD1. The CDR3 has 14 residues. CDR1 is MGHRA, CDR2 YSYEKL, per germline. The trim removed 2 bases at V and 4 bases at J, leaving 3 bases unmatched.

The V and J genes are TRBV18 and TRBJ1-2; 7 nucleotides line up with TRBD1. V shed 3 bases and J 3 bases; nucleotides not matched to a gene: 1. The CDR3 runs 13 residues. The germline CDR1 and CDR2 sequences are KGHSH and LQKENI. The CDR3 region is CASSPTGDYGYTF. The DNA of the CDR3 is TGTGCCAGCTCACCCACAGGGGACTATGGCTACACCTTC. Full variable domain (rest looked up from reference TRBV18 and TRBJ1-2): NAGVMQNPRHLVRRRGQEARLRCSPMKGHSHVYWYRQLPEEGLKFMVYLQKENIIDESGMPKERFSAEFPKEGPSILRIQQVVRGDSAAYFCASSPTGDYGYTFGSGTRLTVV.

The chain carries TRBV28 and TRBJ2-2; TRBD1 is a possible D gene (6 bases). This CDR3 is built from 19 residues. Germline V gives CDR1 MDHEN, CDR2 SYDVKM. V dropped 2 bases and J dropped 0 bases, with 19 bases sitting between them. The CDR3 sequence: CASSLGRWGTGTNTGELFF. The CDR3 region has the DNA TGTGCCAGCAGTTTAGGACGGTGGGGAACAGGGACGAACACCGGGGAGCTGTTTTTT. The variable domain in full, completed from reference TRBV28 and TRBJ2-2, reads DVKVTQSSRYLVKRTGEKVFLECVQDMDHENMFWYRQDPGLGLRLIYFSYDVKMKEKGDIPEGYSVSREKKERFSLILESASTNQTSMYLCASSLGRWGTGTNTGELFFGEGSRLTVL.

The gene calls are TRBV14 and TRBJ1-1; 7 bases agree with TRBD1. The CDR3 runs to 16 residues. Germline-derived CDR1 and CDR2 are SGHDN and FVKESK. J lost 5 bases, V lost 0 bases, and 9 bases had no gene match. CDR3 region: CASSQDATGVGTEAFF. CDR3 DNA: TGTGCCAGCAGCCAAGACGCTACAGGGGTCGGGACTGAAGCTTTCTTT.

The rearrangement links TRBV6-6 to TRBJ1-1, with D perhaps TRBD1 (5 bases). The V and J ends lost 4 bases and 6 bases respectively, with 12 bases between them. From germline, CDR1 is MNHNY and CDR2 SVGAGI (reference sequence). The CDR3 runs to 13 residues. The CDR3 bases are TGTGCCAGCAGTTCCCGCGGGACTTCTGAAGCTTTCTTT. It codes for CASSSRGTSEAFF.

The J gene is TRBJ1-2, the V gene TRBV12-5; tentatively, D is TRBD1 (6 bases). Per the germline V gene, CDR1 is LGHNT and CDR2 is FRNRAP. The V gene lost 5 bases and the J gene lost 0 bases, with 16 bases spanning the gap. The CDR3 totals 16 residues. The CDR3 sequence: CASGLGQPTSNYGYTF. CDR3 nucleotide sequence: TGTGCTAGTGGTCTAGGACAGCCTACTTCTAACTATGGCTACACCTTC.

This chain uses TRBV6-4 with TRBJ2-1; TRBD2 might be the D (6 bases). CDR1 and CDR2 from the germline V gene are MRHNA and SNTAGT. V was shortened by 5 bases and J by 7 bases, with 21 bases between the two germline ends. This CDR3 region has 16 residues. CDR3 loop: CASSPEDYFRGNEQFF. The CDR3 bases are TGTGCCAGCAGTCCCGAGGACTATTTTAGAGGAAATGAGCAGTTCTTC.

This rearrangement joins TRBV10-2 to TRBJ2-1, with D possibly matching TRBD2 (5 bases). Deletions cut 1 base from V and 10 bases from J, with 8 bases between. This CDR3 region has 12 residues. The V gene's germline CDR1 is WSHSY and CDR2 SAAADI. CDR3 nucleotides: TGCGCCAGCAGTGAGTTGAGAGGGGAGCAGTTCTTC. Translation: CASSELRGEQFF.

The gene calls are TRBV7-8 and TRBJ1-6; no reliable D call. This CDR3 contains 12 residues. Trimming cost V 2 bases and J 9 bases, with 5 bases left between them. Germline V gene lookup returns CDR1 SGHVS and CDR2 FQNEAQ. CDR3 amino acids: CASSLSISPLHF. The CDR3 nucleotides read TGTGCCAGCAGCTTATCTATTTCACCCCTCCACTTT.

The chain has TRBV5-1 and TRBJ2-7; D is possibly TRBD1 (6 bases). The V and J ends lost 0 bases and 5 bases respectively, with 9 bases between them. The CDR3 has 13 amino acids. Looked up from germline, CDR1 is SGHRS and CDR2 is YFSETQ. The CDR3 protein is CASSLGAGDEQYF. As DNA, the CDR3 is TGCGCCAGCAGCTTGGGTGCAGGGGACGAGCAGTACTTC.

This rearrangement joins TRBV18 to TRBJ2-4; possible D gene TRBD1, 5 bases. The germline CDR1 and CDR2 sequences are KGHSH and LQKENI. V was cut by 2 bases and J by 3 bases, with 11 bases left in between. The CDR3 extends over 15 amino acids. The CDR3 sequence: CASSPGASLKNIQYF. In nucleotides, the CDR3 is TGTGCCAGCTCACCAGGGGCCAGTCTCAAAAACATTCAGTACTTC.

The CDR3 loop is CASADRGGYSNQPQHF. CDR3 sequence (DNA): TGTGCCAGCGCAGACAGGGGAGGATATAGCAATCAGCCCCAGCATTTT. This chain uses TRBV19 with TRBJ1-5, with 8 bases matching TRBD1. The CDR3 is 16 amino acids. V trimming: 9 bases; J trimming: 0 bases; junction bases outside the gene matches: 10. The V gene's germline CDR1 is LNHDA and CDR2 SQIVND (reference sequence).

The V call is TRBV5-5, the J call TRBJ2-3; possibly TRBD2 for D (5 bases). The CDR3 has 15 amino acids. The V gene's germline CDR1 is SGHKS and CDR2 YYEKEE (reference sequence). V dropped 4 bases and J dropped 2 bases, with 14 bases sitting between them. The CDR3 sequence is CASSPGLFPTDTQYF. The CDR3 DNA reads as TGTGCCAGCAGCCCCGGACTTTTCCCCACAGATACGCAGTATTTT.

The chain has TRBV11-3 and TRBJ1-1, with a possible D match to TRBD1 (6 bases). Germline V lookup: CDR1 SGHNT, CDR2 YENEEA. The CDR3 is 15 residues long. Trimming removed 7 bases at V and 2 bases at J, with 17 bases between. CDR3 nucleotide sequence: TGTGCCAGCAACTCGAGGACAGTTTTAAACACTGAAGCTTTCTTT. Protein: CASNSRTVLNTEAFF.

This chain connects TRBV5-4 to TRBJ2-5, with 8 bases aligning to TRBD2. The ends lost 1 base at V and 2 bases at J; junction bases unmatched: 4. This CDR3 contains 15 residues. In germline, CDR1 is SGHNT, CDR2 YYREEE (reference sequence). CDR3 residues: CASSLRRGVQETQYF. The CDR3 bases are TGTGCCAGCAGCTTGAGGCGGGGGGTTCAAGAGACCCAGTACTTC.

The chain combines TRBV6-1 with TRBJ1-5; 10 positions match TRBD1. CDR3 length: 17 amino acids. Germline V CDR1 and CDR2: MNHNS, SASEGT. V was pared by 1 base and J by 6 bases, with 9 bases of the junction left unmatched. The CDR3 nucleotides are TGTGCCAGCAGTGAAGAAGGACAGGGGGGTTTTGGTCAGCCCCAGCATTTT. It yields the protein CASSEEGQGGFGQPQHF.

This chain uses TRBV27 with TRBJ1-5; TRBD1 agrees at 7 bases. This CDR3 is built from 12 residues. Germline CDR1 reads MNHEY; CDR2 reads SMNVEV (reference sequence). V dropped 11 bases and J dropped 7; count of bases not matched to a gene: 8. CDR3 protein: CASRQGDQPQHF. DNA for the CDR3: TGTGCCTCCCGACAGGGTGACCAGCCCCAGCATTTT.

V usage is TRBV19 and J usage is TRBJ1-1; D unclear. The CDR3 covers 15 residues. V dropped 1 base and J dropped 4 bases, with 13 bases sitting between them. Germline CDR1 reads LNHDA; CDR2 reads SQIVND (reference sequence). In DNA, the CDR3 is TGTGCCAGTAGTATAGGCCGCCACCTAGGCACTGAAGCTTTCTTT. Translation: CASSIGRHLGTEAFF.

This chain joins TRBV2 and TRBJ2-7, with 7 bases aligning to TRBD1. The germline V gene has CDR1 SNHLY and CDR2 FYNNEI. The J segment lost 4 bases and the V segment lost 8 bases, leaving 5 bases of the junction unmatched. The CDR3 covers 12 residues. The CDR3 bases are TGTGCCAGCGCCGGGGACAGTTACGAGCAGTACTTC. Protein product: CASAGDSYEQYF.

Written as DNA, the CDR3 is TGCGCCAGCAGCCAAGGGCAGGGGACGGCCTTAGAGGAGCTGTTTTTT. Translation: CASSQGQGTALEELFF. V is TRBV4-1 and J is TRBJ2-2; possibly TRBD1 for D (6 bases). Looked up from germline, CDR1 is MGHRA and CDR2 is YSYEKL. Deletions cut 1 base from V and 10 bases from J, with 19 bases between. The CDR3 runs to 16 residues.

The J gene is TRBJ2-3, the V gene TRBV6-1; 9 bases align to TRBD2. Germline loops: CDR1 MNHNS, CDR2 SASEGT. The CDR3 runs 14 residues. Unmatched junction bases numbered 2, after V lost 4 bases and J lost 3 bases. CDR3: CASSGLAETDTQYF. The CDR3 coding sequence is TGTGCCAGCAGTGGACTAGCGGAAACAGATACGCAGTATTTT.

CDR3 loop: CASSLTREQYF. CDR3 sequence (DNA): TGTGCCAGCAGTTTGACTAGAGAGCAGTACTTC. The rearrangement joins TRBV28 to TRBJ2-7, with a possible D match to TRBD2 (6 bases). CDR1 and CDR2 from the germline V gene are MDHEN and SYDVKM. The CDR3 spans 11 residues. V was pared by 3 bases and J by 7 bases, with 7 bases between.

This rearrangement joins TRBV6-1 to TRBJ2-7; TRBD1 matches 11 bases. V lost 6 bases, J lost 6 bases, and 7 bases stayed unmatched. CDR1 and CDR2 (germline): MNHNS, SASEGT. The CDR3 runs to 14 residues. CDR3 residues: CASSGTGGIREQYF. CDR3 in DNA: TGTGCCAGCAGCGGGACAGGGGGAATTCGCGAGCAGTACTTC.

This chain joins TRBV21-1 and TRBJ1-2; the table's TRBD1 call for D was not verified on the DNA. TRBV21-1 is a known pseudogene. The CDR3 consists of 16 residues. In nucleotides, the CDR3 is TGTGCCAGCAGCGGTAAGCGCATATCAGGGAACTATGGCTACACCTTC. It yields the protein CASSGKRISGNYGYTF.

The CDR3: CAWSGTGPAFF. CDR3 nucleotides: TGTGCCTGGAGCGGGACAGGGCCCGCTTTCTTT. The chain is built from TRBV30 and TRBJ1-1; the match to TRBD1 covers 9 bases. Germline V gives CDR1 GTSNPN, CDR2 SVGIG (reference sequence). CDR3 length: 11 residues. V lost 3 bases, J lost 11 bases, and 4 bases stayed unmatched.

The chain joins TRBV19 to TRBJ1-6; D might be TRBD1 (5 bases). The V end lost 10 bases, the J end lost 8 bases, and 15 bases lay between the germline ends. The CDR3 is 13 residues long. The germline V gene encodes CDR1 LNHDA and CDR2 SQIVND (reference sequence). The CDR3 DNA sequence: TGTGCCACCGGCCGGACACAAGATTCACCCCTCCACTTT. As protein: CATGRTQDSPLHF.

The CDR3 sequence: CAWRDRGKANYGYTF. The CDR3 nucleotides are TGTGCCTGGAGGGACAGGGGAAAAGCTAACTATGGCTACACCTTC. The rearrangement uses TRBV30 and TRBJ1-2; 9 bases align to TRBD1. The V gene's germline CDR1 is GTSNPN and CDR2 SVGIG (reference sequence). This CDR3 has 15 amino acids. Trimming removed 3 bases from V and 0 bases from J; junction bases left unmatched: 5.

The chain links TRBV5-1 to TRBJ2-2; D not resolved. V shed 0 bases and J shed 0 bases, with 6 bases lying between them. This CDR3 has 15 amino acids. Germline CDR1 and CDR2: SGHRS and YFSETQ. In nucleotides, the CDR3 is TGCGCCAGCAGCTTGGGGGCCACGAACACCGGGGAGCTGTTTTTT. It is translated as CASSLGATNTGELFF.